The 12 T cell receptor beta chains in this list originate from one sample, sequenced in a study of cytomegalovirus exposure and HLA in healthy donors. Amplification used 60 Vbeta primers and 13 Jbeta primers. The repertoire was sequenced with immunoSEQ multiplex PCR; TCRdb's copy has only in-frame clones and lacks some. Among 100,000 to 150,000 clones, approximately 87% were seen once, and the ten largest hold roughly 20%. What was sequenced was PBMCs. The receptors originated from a man younger than 30 in good health and CMV-seropositive.

The rearrangement links TRBV5-1 to TRBJ2-1; D gene unclear. Germline V gives CDR1 SGHRS, CDR2 YFSETQ. Trimming stripped 5 bases from V and 6 bases from J, with 12 bases between. This CDR3 is 13 amino acids long. The CDR3 nucleotides read TGCGCCAGCAGACCCACGGCAGGCAATGAGCAGTTCTTC. Encoded protein: CASRPTAGNEQFF.

The chain couples TRBV19 to TRBJ2-7, with a weak D call TRBD1 (6 bases). The CDR3 spans 14 residues. The germline CDR1 and CDR2 sequences are LNHDA and SQIVND (reference sequence). V gave up 10 bases and J gave up 1 base, with 17 bases separating them. DNA of the CDR3: TGTGCCACCTGCCCCGGGACAACTTCCTACGAGCAGTACTTC. It specifies CATCPGTTSYEQYF.

CDR3 bases: TGCGCCAGCACCAAGCTCATGAACACTGAAGCTTTCTTT. Its translation: CASTKLMNTEAFF. The rearrangement uses TRBV10-2 and TRBJ1-1; D gene ambiguous. Per the germline V gene, CDR1 is WSHSY and CDR2 is SAAADI. Trimming shortened V by 7 bases and J by 0 bases, and 9 bases separated the two germline ends. The CDR3 sequence is 13 residues long.

This chain links TRBV6-5 with TRBJ1-1; TRBD1 matches at 7 bases. With V trimmed by 5 bases and J by 4 bases, 7 bases remained unmatched. Germline V gene sequence: CDR1 MNHEY, CDR2 SVGAGI. The CDR3 is made up of 14 amino acids. In nucleotides, the CDR3 is TGTGCCAGCAGTGCTAGACAGGGTGGCACTGAAGCTTTCTTT. Its protein product is CASSARQGGTEAFF.

The chain couples TRBV27 to TRBJ2-7; 9 bases line up with TRBD1. Germline CDR1 is MNHEY and CDR2 is SMNVEV (reference sequence). The CDR3 contains 15 residues. The V segment lost 6 bases and the J segment 1 base; nucleotides outside the gene matches: 7. As DNA, the CDR3 is TGTGCCAGCAGGGTCGGACAGGGGTATTCCTACGAGCAGTACTTC. Translating it yields CASRVGQGYSYEQYF.

The V call is TRBV5-8, the J call TRBJ1-6; the D gene is possibly TRBD1 (5 bases). Germline V gene lookup returns CDR1 SGHTS and CDR2 YDEGEE. The CDR3 is 14 amino acids. V dropped 0 bases and J dropped 7 bases, with 8 bases sitting between them. CDR3 DNA sequence: TGTGCCAGCAGCTTGGCGGCAGGGAATTCACCCCTCCACTTT. Amino acids: CASSLAAGNSPLHF.

The V gene is TRBV9, the J gene TRBJ1-2; no clear D. The V end lost 3 bases, the J end lost 3 bases, and 6 bases lay between the germline ends. The CDR3 totals 12 residues. Germline lookup yields CDR1 SGDLS and CDR2 YYNGEE. CDR3 coding DNA: TGTGCCAGCAGCGACCCGGACTATGGCTACACCTTC. It translates to CASSDPDYGYTF.

V gene TRBV6-4 combines with J gene TRBJ1-2; tentative D call: TRBD1 (5 bases). The V end was cut by 6 bases, the J end by 8 bases, with 13 bases between. The CDR3 runs 12 residues. Germline V gene data show CDR1 as MRHNA and CDR2 as SNTAGT. CDR3 sequence reads: CASRGPLGGYTF. CDR3 coding DNA: TGTGCCAGCAGGGGGCCTTTGGGGGGCTACACCTTC.

The rearrangement joins TRBV6-6 to TRBJ1-2, with TRBD1 identical over 8 bases. CDR3 size: 13 residues. Trimming cost V 2 bases and J 6 bases; bases outside gene matches: 2. Germline CDR1 and CDR2: MNHNY and SVGAGI (reference sequence). The CDR3 DNA is TGTGCCAGCAGTTACGCGGGACAGGATGGCTACACCTTC. Translated, it gives CASSYAGQDGYTF.

The chain links TRBV11-2 to TRBJ2-1; D perhaps matches TRBD1 (6 bases). The CDR3 has 14 residues. Looked up from germline, CDR1 is SGHAT and CDR2 is FQNNGV. The V and J ends lost 7 bases and 1 base respectively, with 11 bases between them. Here the CDR3 reads CASTGAGSYNEQFF. In DNA, the CDR3 is TGTGCCAGCACAGGGGCGGGTTCCTACAATGAGCAGTTCTTC.

This sequence joins TRBV10-3 and TRBJ1-1, with D tentatively TRBD1 (6 bases). Trimming left V 6 bases short and J 5 bases short, with 16 bases between. CDR3 length equals 14 residues. CDR1 and CDR2 (germline): ENHRY, SYGVKD. Here the CDR3 reads CAISRTGGWTEAFF. The CDR3 DNA reads as TGTGCCATCAGCCGAACGGGGGGCTGGACTGAAGCTTTCTTT.

The chain links TRBV5-4 to TRBJ2-7; 7 positions agree with TRBD1. From germline, CDR1 is SGHNT and CDR2 YYREEE (reference sequence). This CDR3 spans 16 amino acids. J gave up 5 bases and V 0 bases, and 11 bases lay outside the gene matches. DNA of the CDR3: TGTGCCAGCAGCTTGGGCCGAGACAGGGTGGGCAACGAGCAGTACTTC. It translates to CASSLGRDRVGNEQYF.